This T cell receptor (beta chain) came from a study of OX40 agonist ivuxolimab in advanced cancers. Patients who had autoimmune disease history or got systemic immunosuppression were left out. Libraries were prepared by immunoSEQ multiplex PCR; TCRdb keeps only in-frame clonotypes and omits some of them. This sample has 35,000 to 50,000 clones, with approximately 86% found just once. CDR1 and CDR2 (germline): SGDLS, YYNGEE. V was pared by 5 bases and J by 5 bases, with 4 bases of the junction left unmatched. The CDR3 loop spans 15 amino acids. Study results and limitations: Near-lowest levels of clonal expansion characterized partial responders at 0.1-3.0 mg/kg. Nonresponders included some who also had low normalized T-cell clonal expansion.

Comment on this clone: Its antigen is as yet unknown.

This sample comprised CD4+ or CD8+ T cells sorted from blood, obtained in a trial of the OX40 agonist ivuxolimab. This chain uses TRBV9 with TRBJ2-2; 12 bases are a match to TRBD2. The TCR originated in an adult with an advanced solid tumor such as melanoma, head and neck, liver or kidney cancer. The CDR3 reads CASRSGLAGTGELFF. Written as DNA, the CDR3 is TGTGCCAGCAGATCCGGACTAGCGGGGACCGGGGAGCTGTTTTTT.